This TCR beta chain was sequenced during a study of shared clonotypes between healthy human individuals. With respect to this clone: What it binds is not known.

The CDR3 length is 13 residues. Germline V gene lookup returns CDR1 KGHSH and CDR2 LQKENI. The V segment lost 0 bases and the J segment 10 bases; nucleotides outside the gene matches: 5. The method was immunoSEQ multiplex PCR; TCRdb's version includes in-frame clones alone and lacks a portion of them. The sample lists about 2.1 million clones, just over 90% occurring once. Whole-study results and caveats: Enrolling few donors narrowed the genetic and exposure-history diversity that was represented.

Positive CCR7 selection of CD45RO-negative cells yielded the naive CD8 cells, and terminally differentiated effector memory CD45RA+ cells were excluded. The TCR was taken from a young man in good health. Some clones in this sample may be carry-over from other donors' samples. The specimen was naive CD8+ T cells from PBMCs. The V gene is TRBV18, the J gene TRBJ2-5; 7 bases match TRBD2. Here the CDR3 reads CASSPPGERDQYF. The CDR3 nucleotides read TGTGCCAGCTCACCACCCGGAGAGCGGGACCAGTACTTC.